This T cell receptor beta chain was sequenced during a study of blood T cell repertoires in COVID-19. Study information: The study drew acute and convalescent COVID-19 samples from the United States, Italy and Spain.

The CDR3 is 16 amino acids. The germline CDR1 and CDR2 sequences are KGHSH and LQKENI. V dropped 3 bases and J dropped 1; count of bases not matched to a gene: 5. Enrollees, about 18 to 89 years old, lived in 24 US areas. Profiling relied on immunoSEQ multiplex PCR, and the TCRdb table lists in-frame clones only, not all of them. The profile shows about 240,000 clones, 80% to 90% of them singletons. The TCR comes from a woman in her thirties who had recovered from COVID-19. The V and J genes are TRBV18 and TRBJ1-1, with TRBD1 identical over 10 bases. Sequencing used PBMCs or T cells enriched from blood (not recorded which). The CDR3 region has the DNA TGTGCCAGCTCACCCTTGAGGGACAGGGGGAACACTGAAGCTTTCTTT. As protein: CASSPLRDRGNTEAFF.